The T cell receptor beta chain described here comes from a study of cytomegalovirus exposure and HLA in healthy donors. The V segment lost 5 bases and the J segment 4 bases; nucleotides outside the gene matches: 5. Germline V CDR1 and CDR2: SGHNT, YYREEE (reference sequence). This CDR3 has 13 amino acids. PCR was performed using 60 Vbeta and 13 Jbeta primers. The protocol was immunoSEQ multiplex PCR, while the TCRdb copy is restricted to in-frame clones and leaves out a portion. This sample's table reports 95,000 to 150,000 clones. Sequenced material: PBMCs. This sequence was found in a man aged 18 to 29 in good health and CMV-seronegative. The chain links TRBV5-4 to TRBJ1-2; 7 bases map to TRBD1. The CDR3 DNA is TGTGCCAGCAGTACCCAGGGGGGCTATGGCTACACCTTC. This encodes CASSTQGGYGYTF.